The 15 T cell receptor beta chains below come from one sample, sequenced in a study of T cell repertoires in cytomegalovirus infection. What these receptors recognize is not known. TCRdb itself ran the reads through MiXCR, one entry per CDR3 protein. Here the sample spans hundreds of thousands of distinct CDR3 sequences, around a third being singletons. Here the sequenced sample was cultured PBMCs, taken from culture after CMV antigen stimulation. The receptors shown here come from a human donor in good health (CMV status not recorded). Some clones in this sample may be carry-over from other donors' samples.

The table lists this clonotype with many counts. This sequence joins TRBV7-2 and TRBJ1-2; 9 nucleotides agree with TRBD1. Germline-derived CDR1 and CDR2 are SGHTA and FQGNSA. The length of the CDR3 is 14 residues. V was clipped by 3 bases and J by 3 bases; unmatched bases: 2. CDR3 sequence: CASSFRQGDYGYTF. CDR3 in DNA: TGTGCCAGCAGCTTTAGACAGGGGGACTATGGCTACACCTTC.

V and J are TRBV19 and TRBJ1-1; D is ambiguous. Trimming took 3 bases from V and 11 from J, leaving 16 bases between them. The CDR3 covers 13 residues. CDR1 and CDR2 (germline): LNHDA, SQIVND (reference sequence). The CDR3 sequence is CASSIVGGVMAFF. The DNA for the CDR3 is TGTGCCAGTAGTATCGTCGGCGGGGTGATGGCTTTCTTT.

The chain employs TRBV11-3 and TRBJ2-5; D possibly matches TRBD1 or TRBD2 (5 bases each). V shed 3 bases and J shed 7 bases, with 12 bases lying between them. Germline values: CDR1 SGHNT, CDR2 YENEEA. This CDR3 is built from 13 residues. The CDR3 region is CASSFGALGTQYF. In DNA, the CDR3 is TGTGCCAGCAGCTTCGGGGCCCTAGGGACCCAGTACTTC.

This clonotype was seen ten or more times. This chain links TRBV7-2 with TRBJ1-3; D may be TRBD1 (5 bases). The CDR3 contains 12 residues. Trimming shortened V by 2 bases and J by 8 bases, and 7 bases separated the two germline ends. Per the germline V gene, CDR1 is SGHTA and CDR2 is FQGNSA. For the CDR3, the DNA is TGTGCCAGCAGCTTACAGGGATACACCATATATTTT. As protein: CASSLQGYTIYF.

Only a few counts were recorded for this clonotype. The V call is TRBV4-3, the J call TRBJ1-5; D possibly corresponds to TRBD1 (5 bases). Trimming pared 0 bases from V and 2 bases from J, leaving 8 bases between. The CDR3 runs 15 residues. The germline CDR1 and CDR2 sequences are LGHNA and YSLEER. In nucleotides, the CDR3 is TGCGCCAGCAGCCAAGATTTGGGGGGCAATCAGCCCCAGCATTTT. This translates into CASSQDLGGNQPQHF.

This clonotype came up many times. The chain joins TRBV7-2 to TRBJ2-4; D is uncertain. V lost 0 bases, J lost 2 bases, and 11 bases lay in between. CDR3 size: 16 residues. Per the germline V gene, CDR1 is SGHTA and CDR2 is FQGNSA. CDR3 region: CASSLAWARTKNIQYF. CDR3 bases: TGTGCCAGCAGCTTAGCATGGGCCCGCACCAAAAACATTCAGTACTTC.

This clonotype was observed a handful of times. V usage is TRBV4-1 and J usage is TRBJ2-7; D gene uncertain. The V and J ends lost 4 bases and 9 bases respectively, with 10 bases between them. CDR1 is MGHRA and CDR2 is YSYEKL in the germline V gene. The CDR3 is 11 amino acids. This CDR3 is CASSRLGRQYF. In nucleotides, the CDR3 is TGCGCCAGCAGCCGCTTAGGAAGGCAGTACTTC.

The table lists this clonotype with a few counts. The CDR3 loop reads CASSRHRDGGYTF. In nucleotides, the CDR3 is TGTGCCAGCAGTCGCCACAGGGACGGTGGCTACACCTTC. The rearrangement links TRBV27 to TRBJ1-2; tentative D call: TRBD1 (6 bases). The CDR3 totals 13 residues. V was clipped by 5 bases and J by 7 bases, with 14 bases between them. Germline V lookup: CDR1 MNHEY, CDR2 SMNVEV (reference sequence).

The chain is built from TRBV2 and TRBJ2-3; tentatively, D is TRBD2 (5 bases). The CDR3 extends over 13 amino acids. With 4 bases removed from V and 6 bases from J, the gap between germline ends came to 11 bases. Germline V gene lookup returns CDR1 SNHLY and CDR2 FYNNEI. DNA of the CDR3: TGTGCCAGCAGTGCGCGGGTTTCGGATACGCAGTATTTT. Translated: CASSARVSDTQYF. Filled out from reference TRBV2 and TRBJ2-3, the complete variable domain reads EPEVTQTPSHQVTQMGQEVILRCVPISNHLYFYWYRQILGQKVEFLVSFYNNEISEKSEIFDDQFSVERPDGSNFTLKIRSTKLEDSAMYFCASSARVSDTQYFGPGTRLTVL.

The genes are TRBV6-1 and TRBJ2-7, with D perhaps given as TRBD1 or TRBD2 (5 bases each). This CDR3 spans 13 amino acids. CDR1 and CDR2 from the germline V gene are MNHNS and SASEGT. V lost 5 bases, J lost 5 bases, and 13 bases lay in between. The CDR3 coding sequence is TGTGCCAGCAGTCTCCCTGAGGGGAACGAGCAGTACTTC. Translated, it gives CASSLPEGNEQYF.

J is TRBJ1-2 and V is TRBV5-4, with 7 bases identical to TRBD1. Germline values: CDR1 SGHNT, CDR2 YYREEE (reference sequence). J lost 5 bases, V lost 1 base, and 8 bases had no gene match. CDR3 length: 15 amino acids. The CDR3 sequence: CASSLWTGGSYGYTF. CDR3 nucleotide sequence: TGTGCCAGCAGCTTGTGGACAGGAGGGAGTTATGGCTACACCTTC.

This clonotype was observed many times. The gene calls are TRBV7-2 and TRBJ2-5, with D unresolved. Germline V gives CDR1 SGHTA, CDR2 FQGNSA. The CDR3 sequence is 15 residues long. V was trimmed by 3 bases and J by 0 bases, leaving 11 bases between them. The CDR3 sequence: CASSFSPGYQETQYF. The CDR3 DNA follows: TGTGCCAGCAGCTTCAGCCCGGGTTACCAAGAGACCCAGTACTTC.

V and J are TRBV2 and TRBJ1-4; TRBD1 agrees at 11 bases. The CDR3 loop spans 14 amino acids. J lost 7 bases, V lost 6 bases, and 4 bases had no gene match. Per the germline V gene, CDR1 is SNHLY and CDR2 is FYNNEI. CDR3 region: CASSWTGGSEKLFF. CDR3 in DNA: TGTGCCAGCAGCTGGACAGGGGGCTCTGAAAAACTGTTTTTT.

This clonotype was recorded at least ten times. This rearrangement joins TRBV7-2 to TRBJ2-3, with 11 nucleotides matching TRBD2. V lost 3 bases, J lost 0 bases, and 2 bases stayed unmatched. CDR1 and CDR2 from the germline V gene are SGHTA and FQGNSA. The CDR3 consists of 16 residues. The CDR3 protein is CASSFSGGASTDTQYF. In DNA form, the CDR3 reads TGTGCCAGCAGCTTTAGCGGGGGGGCAAGCACAGATACGCAGTATTTT.

This clonotype occurred many times. V usage is TRBV7-2 and J usage is TRBJ2-7; TRBD2 might be the D (7 bases). This CDR3 region has 16 residues. Germline V CDR1 and CDR2: SGHTA, FQGNSA. V was shortened by 3 bases and J by 7 bases, with 22 bases between the two germline ends. CDR3 in DNA: TGTGCCAGCAGCTTGGGGGGGGCTATGTGGATGGGGGAGCAGTACTTC. Its translation is CASSLGGAMWMGEQYF.